This T cell receptor beta chain originates from a study of cytomegalovirus exposure and HLA in healthy donors. Study-wide findings and caveats: The productive fraction for most TCR beta V segments was about 87% or about 30% in an earlier analysis. CMV serostatus stood as the only immune exposure information on hand.

Primers for the PCR totalled 60 Vbeta and 13 Jbeta. Clones were sequenced by immunoSEQ multiplex PCR, and TCRdb holds only the in-frame ones, with some missing. The sample includes about 180,000 clones, 70% to 90% of them seen just once. Germline assignment: CDR1 GTSNPN and CDR2 SVGIG (reference sequence). Trimming cost V 2 bases and J 1 base, with 11 bases left between them. The CDR3 sequence is 14 residues long. On this clone itself: Its antigen is currently unknown.

Sequences were obtained from PBMCs. The genes are TRBV30 and TRBJ2-5; tentative D call: TRBD1 (6 bases). The sequence came from a woman in her twenties or thirties in good health and CMV-seronegative. In nucleotides, the CDR3 is TGTGCCTGGAGTAGACAGGATTTCCAAGAGACCCAGTACTTC. It codes for CAWSRQDFQETQYF. Variable domain in full (rest from reference TRBV30 and TRBJ2-5): SQTIHQWPATLVQPVGSPLSLECTVEGTSNPNLYWYRQAAGRGLQLLFYSVGIGQISSEVPQNLSASRPQDRQFILSSKKLLLSDSGFYLCAWSRQDFQETQYFGPGTRLLVL.